Described below is a single T cell receptor beta chain sequence and its context. Its target is not known. The PCR made use of 60 Vbeta and 13 Jbeta primers. TCRdb's copy holds only in-frame clones and misses some; the assay was immunoSEQ multiplex PCR. The data show around 150,000 clones, about 77% seen once. This record comes from a study of cytomegalovirus exposure and HLA in healthy donors. About the research overall: Genotyping of roughly 400 donors showed that around 86% belonged to the Caucasian-associated ancestry cluster.

Overall study results and limits: Accurate prediction of most subjects' HLA-A and HLA-B alleles from TCR beta sequences was reported. Cytomegalovirus status, reportedly, was diagnosed with high specificity and sensitivity by the classifier.

From germline, CDR1 is SGHNT and CDR2 YYREEE (reference sequence). CDR3 length equals 16 residues. With 8 bases clipped from V and 1 base from J, the junction kept 4 bases outside the gene matches. The chain couples TRBV5-4 to TRBJ2-3, with 16 bases lining up with TRBD2. The sample comprised PBMCs. This TCR was recovered from a male donor in good health and CMV-seropositive. The CDR3 region is CASGTSGGAGTDTQYF. The DNA of the CDR3 is TGTGCCAGTGGGACTAGCGGGGGGGCTGGCACAGATACGCAGTATTTT.